This entry concerns a single TCR beta chain. Its antigen is still unknown. This entry belongs to a study of cytomegalovirus exposure and HLA in healthy donors. Study-wide points: The records held CMV serostatus as the only immune exposure information.

With 60 Vbeta and 13 Jbeta primers, the PCR was carried out. Sequencing used immunoSEQ multiplex PCR; TCRdb keeps in-frame clones, though not all of them. The top ten hold about 1.8% of the sample, which has 100,000 to 150,000 clones, about 81% seen once. V lost 3 bases and J lost 4; bases outside the gene matches: 4. The CDR3 runs to 15 residues. Germline V CDR1 and CDR2: KGHSH, LQKENI. Sequenced input: PBMCs. The sequence was obtained from a man aged 40-50 years in good health and CMV-seronegative. The chain recombines TRBV18 with TRBJ2-2; 8 nucleotides align to TRBD1. Here the CDR3 reads CASSPGQALTGELFF. CDR3 DNA sequence: TGTGCCAGCTCACCGGGACAGGCCCTCACCGGGGAGCTGTTTTTT.